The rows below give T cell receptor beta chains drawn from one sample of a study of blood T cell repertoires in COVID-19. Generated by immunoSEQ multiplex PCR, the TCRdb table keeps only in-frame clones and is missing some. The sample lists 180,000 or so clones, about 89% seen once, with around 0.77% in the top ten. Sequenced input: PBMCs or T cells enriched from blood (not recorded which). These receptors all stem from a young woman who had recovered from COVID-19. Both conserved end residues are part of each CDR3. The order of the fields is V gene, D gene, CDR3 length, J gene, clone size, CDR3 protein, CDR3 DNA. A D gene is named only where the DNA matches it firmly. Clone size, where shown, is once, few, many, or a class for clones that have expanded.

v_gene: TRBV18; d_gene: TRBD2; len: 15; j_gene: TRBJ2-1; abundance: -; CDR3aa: CASSPWAGGRNEQFF; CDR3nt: TGTGCCAGCTCACCATGGGCGGGAGGGCGCAATGAGCAGTTCTTC
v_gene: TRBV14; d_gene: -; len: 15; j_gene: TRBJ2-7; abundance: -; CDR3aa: CASSHYAAYSYEQYF; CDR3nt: TGTGCCAGCAGCCACTACGCGGCGTATTCCTACGAGCAGTACTTC
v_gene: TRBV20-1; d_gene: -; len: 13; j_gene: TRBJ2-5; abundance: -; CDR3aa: CSASRSRSGTQYF; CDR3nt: TGCAGTGCTAGTCGGTCACGATCGGGGACCCAGTACTTC
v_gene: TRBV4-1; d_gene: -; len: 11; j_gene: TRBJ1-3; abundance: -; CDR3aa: CASGAGGTIYF; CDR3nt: TGCGCCAGCGGGGCGGGGGGCACCATATATTTT
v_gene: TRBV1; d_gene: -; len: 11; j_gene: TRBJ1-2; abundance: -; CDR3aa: CTSSRQDGYTF; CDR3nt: TGCACCAGCAGCCGACAGGATGGCTACACCTTC
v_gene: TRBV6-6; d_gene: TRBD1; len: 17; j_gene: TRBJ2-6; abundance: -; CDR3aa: CASSRDRGPSGANVLTF; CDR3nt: TGTGCCAGCAGTCGCGACAGGGGGCCCTCTGGGGCCAACGTCCTGACTTTC
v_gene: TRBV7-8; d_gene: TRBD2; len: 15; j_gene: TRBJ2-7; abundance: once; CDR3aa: CASSLLAGDTERQYF; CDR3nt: TGTGCCAGCAGCTTATTAGCGGGAGATACCGAGCGGCAGTACTTC
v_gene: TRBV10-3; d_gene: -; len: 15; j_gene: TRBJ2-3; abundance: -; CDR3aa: CAISESTAGMDTQYF; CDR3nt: TGTGCCATCAGTGAGTCGACGGCAGGGATGGATACGCAGTATTTT
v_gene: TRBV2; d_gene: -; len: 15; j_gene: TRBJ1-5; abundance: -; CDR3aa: CASSLLDSYGQPQHF; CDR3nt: TGTGCCAGCAGTCTATTGGACAGTTATGGCCAGCCCCAGCATTTT
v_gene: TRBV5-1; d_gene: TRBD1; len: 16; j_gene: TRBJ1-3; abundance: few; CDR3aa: CASSLIGQGEGNTIYF; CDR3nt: TGCGCCAGCAGCTTGATCGGACAGGGAGAAGGAAACACCATATATTTT
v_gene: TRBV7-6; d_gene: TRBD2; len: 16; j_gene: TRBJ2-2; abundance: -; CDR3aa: CASSPGTSGRTGELFF; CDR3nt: TGTGCCAGCAGCCCCGGGACTAGCGGGAGGACCGGGGAGCTGTTTTTT
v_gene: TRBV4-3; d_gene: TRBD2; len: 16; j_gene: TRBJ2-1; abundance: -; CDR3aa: CASSQSLAGRVNEQFF; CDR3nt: TGCGCCAGCAGCCAATCACTAGCGGGAAGGGTCAATGAGCAGTTCTTC
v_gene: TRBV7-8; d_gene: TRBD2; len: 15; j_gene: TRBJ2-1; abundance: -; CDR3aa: CASGPAGGPGNEQFF; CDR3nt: TGTGCCAGCGGCCCCGCGGGAGGGCCAGGGAATGAGCAGTTCTTC
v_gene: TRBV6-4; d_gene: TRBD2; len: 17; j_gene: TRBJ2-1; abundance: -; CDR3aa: CASSDSPTSGSGDGQFF; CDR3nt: TGTGCCAGCAGTGATTCGCCGACTAGCGGGAGCGGGGATGGGCAGTTCTTC
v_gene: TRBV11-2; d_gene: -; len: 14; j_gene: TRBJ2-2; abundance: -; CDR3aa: CASISLYSFGELFF; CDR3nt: TGTGCCAGCATCTCCCTCTATTCGTTTGGGGAGCTGTTTTTT
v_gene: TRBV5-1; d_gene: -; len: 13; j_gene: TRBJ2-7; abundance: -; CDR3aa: CASSPNFLYEQYF; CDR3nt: TGCGCCAGCAGCCCAAATTTTTTGTACGAGCAGTACTTC
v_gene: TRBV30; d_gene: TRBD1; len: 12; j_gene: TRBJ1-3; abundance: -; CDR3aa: CAWRQGGNTIYF; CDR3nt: TGTGCCTGGAGACAGGGGGGAAACACCATATATTTT
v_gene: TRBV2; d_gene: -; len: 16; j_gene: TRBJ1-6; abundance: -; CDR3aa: CASSELRGGNNSPLHF; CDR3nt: TGTGCCAGCAGTGAACTCCGGGGTGGAAATAATTCACCCCTCCACTTT
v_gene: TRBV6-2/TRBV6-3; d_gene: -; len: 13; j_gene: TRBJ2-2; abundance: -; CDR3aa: CASSTGTAGELFF; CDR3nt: TGTGCCAGCAGCACCGGGACTGCCGGGGAGCTGTTTTTT
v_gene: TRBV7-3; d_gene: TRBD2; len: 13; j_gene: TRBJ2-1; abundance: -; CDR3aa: CASSQGLGEGLFF; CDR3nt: TGTGCCAGCAGCCAAGGTCTGGGGGAGGGCCTGTTCTTC
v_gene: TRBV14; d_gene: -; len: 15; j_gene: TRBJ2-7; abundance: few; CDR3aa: CASSQTRGRGTEQYF; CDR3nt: TGTGCCAGCAGCCAAACCCGAGGCAGGGGCACCGAGCAGTACTTC
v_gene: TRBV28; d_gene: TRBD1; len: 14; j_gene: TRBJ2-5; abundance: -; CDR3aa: CASSTATGVETQYF; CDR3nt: TGTGCCAGCAGTACCGCTACAGGGGTAGAGACCCAGTACTTC
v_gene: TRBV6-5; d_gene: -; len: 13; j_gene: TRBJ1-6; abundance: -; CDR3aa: CASRRSRNSPLHF; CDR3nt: TGTGCCAGCAGAAGGTCGAGGAATTCACCCCTCCACTTT
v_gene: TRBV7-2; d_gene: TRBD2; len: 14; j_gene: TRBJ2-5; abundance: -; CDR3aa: CASSLGTRWETQYF; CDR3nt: TGTGCCAGCAGCCTGGGGACTAGATGGGAGACCCAGTACTTC
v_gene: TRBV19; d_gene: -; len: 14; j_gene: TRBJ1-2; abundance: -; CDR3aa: CASSELSGSYGYTF; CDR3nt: TGTGCCAGTAGTGAGTTGAGCGGTTCCTATGGCTACACCTTC
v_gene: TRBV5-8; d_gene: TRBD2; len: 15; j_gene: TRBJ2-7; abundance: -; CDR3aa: CASSSTSGSTYEQYF; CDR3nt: TGTGCCAGCAGCTCCACTAGCGGGAGCACCTACGAGCAGTACTTC
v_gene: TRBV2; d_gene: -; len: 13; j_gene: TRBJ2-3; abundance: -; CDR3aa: CASSMEGPDTQYF; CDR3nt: TGTGCCAGCAGTATGGAGGGCCCCGATACGCAGTATTTT
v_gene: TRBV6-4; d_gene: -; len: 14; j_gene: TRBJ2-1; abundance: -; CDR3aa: CASSDSDESGEQFF; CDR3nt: TGTGCCAGCAGTGACTCTGACGAGTCGGGTGAGCAGTTCTTC
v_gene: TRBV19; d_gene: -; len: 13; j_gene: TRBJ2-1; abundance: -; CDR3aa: CASSMGRANEQFF; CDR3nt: TGTGCCAGTAGTATGGGCAGGGCCAATGAGCAGTTCTTC
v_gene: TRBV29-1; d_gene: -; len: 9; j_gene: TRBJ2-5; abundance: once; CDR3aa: CSVEETQYF; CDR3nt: TGCAGCGTCGAAGAGACCCAGTACTTC
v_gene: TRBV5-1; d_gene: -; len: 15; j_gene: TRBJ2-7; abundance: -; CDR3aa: CASSPVGVGPYEQYF; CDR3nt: TGCGCCAGCAGCCCCGTAGGGGTAGGTCCCTACGAGCAGTACTTC
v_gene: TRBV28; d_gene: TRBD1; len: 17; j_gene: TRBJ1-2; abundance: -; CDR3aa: CASTPSGTGAINYGYTF; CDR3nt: TGTGCCAGCACCCCGTCCGGGACAGGGGCAATTAACTATGGCTACACCTTC
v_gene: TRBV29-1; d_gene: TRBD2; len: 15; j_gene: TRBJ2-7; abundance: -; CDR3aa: CSVEIGTSENYEQYF; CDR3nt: TGCAGCGTTGAAATTGGGACTAGCGAGAACTACGAGCAGTACTTC
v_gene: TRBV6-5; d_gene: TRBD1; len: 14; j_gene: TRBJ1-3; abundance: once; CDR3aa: CASSPDRVGNTIYF; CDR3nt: TGTGCCAGCAGTCCGGACAGGGTTGGAAACACCATATATTTT
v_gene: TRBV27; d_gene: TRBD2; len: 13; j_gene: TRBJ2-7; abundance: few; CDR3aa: CATGTSGAYEQYF; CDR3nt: TGTGCCACCGGGACTAGCGGGGCTTACGAGCAGTACTTC
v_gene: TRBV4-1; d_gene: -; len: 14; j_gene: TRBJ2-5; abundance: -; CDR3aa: CASSQDLRKETQYF; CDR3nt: TGCGCCAGCAGCCAAGACCTACGAAAAGAGACCCAGTACTTC
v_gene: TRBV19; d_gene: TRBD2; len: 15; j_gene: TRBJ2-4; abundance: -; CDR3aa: CASSTGLADLNIQYF; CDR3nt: TGTGCCAGTAGTACTGGACTAGCCGACCTTAACATTCAGTACTTC
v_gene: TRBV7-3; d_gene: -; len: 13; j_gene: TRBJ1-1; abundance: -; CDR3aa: CASSTGPGAEAFF; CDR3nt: TGTGCCAGCAGCACCGGGCCAGGGGCTGAAGCTTTCTTT
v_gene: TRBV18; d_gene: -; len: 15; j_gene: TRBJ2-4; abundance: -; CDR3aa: CASSPSGIAKNIQYF; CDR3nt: TGTGCCAGCTCACCCAGCGGCATAGCCAAAAACATTCAGTACTTC
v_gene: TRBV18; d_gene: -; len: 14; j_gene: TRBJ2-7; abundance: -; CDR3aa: CASSPSAGLYEQYF; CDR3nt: TGTGCCAGCTCACCATCGGCAGGGTTGTACGAGCAGTACTTC
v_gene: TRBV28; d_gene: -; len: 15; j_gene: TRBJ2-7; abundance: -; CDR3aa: CASSRQALDSYEQYF; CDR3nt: TGTGCCAGCAGTCGTCAGGCGTTAGACTCCTACGAGCAGTACTTC
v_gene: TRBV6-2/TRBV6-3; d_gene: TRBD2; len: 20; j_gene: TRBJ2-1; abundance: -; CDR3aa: CASSRSTSRMVASGRNEQFF; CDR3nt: TGTGCCAGCAGCCGTTCAACTTCGCGGATGGTAGCTAGCGGGAGAAATGAGCAGTTCTTC
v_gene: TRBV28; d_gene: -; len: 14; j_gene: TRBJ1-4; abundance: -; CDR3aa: CASRGSGANEKLFF; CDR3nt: TGTGCCAGCAGGGGATCAGGGGCTAATGAAAAACTGTTTTTT
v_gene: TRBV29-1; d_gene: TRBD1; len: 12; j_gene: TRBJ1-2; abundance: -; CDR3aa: CSVGGQGGGYTF; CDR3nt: TGCAGCGTTGGGGGACAGGGGGGTGGCTACACCTTC
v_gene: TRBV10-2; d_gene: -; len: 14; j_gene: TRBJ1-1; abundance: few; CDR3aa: CASRGFGGQSEAFF; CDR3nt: TGCGCCAGCAGGGGGTTCGGGGGGCAGAGTGAAGCTTTCTTT
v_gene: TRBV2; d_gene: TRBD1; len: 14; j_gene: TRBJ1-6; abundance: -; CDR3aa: CASRTGTDNSPLHF; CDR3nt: TGTGCCAGCAGGACCGGGACAGATAATTCACCCCTCCACTTT
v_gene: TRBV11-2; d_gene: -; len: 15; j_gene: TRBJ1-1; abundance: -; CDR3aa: CASSHIRGKGTEAFF; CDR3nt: TGTGCCAGCAGCCACATTCGGGGGAAGGGCACTGAAGCTTTCTTT
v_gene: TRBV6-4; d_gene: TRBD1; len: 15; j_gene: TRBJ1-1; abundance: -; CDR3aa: CASSPGQGGSNEAFF; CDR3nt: TGTGCCAGCAGCCCGGGACAGGGGGGTTCTAATGAAGCTTTCTTT
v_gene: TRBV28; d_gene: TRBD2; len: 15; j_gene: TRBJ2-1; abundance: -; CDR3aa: CASSFPSGRHNEQFF; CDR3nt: TGTGCCAGCAGTTTCCCTAGCGGGAGGCACAATGAGCAGTTCTTC
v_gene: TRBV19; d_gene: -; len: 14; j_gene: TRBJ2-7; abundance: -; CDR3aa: CASSPVGLNYEQYF; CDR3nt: TGTGCCAGTAGCCCGGTGGGACTCAACTACGAGCAGTACTTC
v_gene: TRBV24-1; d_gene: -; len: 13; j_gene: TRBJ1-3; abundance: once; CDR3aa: CATSQVGRNTIYF; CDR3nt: TGTGCCACCAGCCAGGTCGGGAGGAACACCATATATTTT
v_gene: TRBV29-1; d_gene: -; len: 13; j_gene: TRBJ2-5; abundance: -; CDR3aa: CSVGQAYQETQYF; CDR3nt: TGCAGCGTTGGACAGGCGTACCAAGAGACCCAGTACTTC
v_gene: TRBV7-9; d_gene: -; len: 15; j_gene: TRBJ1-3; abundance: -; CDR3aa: CASSSITGSGNTIYF; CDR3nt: TGTGCCAGCAGCTCTATCACAGGGTCTGGAAACACCATATATTTT
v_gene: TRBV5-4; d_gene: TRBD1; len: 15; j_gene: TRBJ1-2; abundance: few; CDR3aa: CASSSGQGINYGYTF; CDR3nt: TGTGCCAGCAGCTCCGGACAGGGGATTAACTATGGCTACACCTTC
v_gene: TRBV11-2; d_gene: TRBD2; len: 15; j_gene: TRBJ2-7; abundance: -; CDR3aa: CASSLELAGFYEQYF; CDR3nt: TGTGCCAGCAGCTTAGAACTAGCGGGATTCTACGAGCAGTACTTC
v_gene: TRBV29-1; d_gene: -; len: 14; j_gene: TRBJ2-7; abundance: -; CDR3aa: CSVEMGVSSYEQYF; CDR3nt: TGCAGCGTTGAAATGGGAGTTTCCTCCTACGAGCAGTACTTC
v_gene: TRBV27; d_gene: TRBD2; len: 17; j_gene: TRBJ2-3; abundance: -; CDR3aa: CASSLGAGLAFADTQYF; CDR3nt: TGTGCCAGCAGTTTAGGGGCGGGACTAGCGTTCGCAGATACGCAGTATTTT